The 19 T cell receptor beta chains reported below all come from one sample, sequenced in a study of blood T cell repertoires in COVID-19 (dated by TCRdb to 2018 to 2020). Receptor libraries were prepared by the immunoSEQ multiplex PCR assay. The source is immuneACCESS, and TCRdb retained only in-frame sequences with V and J called. Part of the clones is not carried over; for the studies checked, unresolved V genes explain less than half of this, and the remainder is unexplained. This sample comprises around 300,000 clones, roughly nine tenths of them detected only once. Roughly a tenth of the sample is taken by the ten largest. Sequenced input: PBMCs or T cells enriched from blood (not recorded which). Source of these receptors: a woman in her twenties or thirties who had recovered from COVID-19.

CDR3: CASSIIGQGDQPQHF. DNA for the CDR3: TGTGCCAGTAGTATTATAGGACAGGGAGATCAGCCCCAGCATTTT. V usage is TRBV19 and J usage is TRBJ1-5, with 8 bases that match TRBD1. The CDR3 extends over 15 amino acids. Germline V CDR1 and CDR2: LNHDA, SQIVND (reference sequence). J gave up 5 bases and V 3 bases, and 6 bases lay outside the gene matches.

This rearrangement joins TRBV5-6 to TRBJ2-1; 10 bases line up with TRBD2. V shed 4 bases and J 8 bases; nucleotides not matched to a gene: 9. The CDR3 runs 15 residues. Germline values: CDR1 SGHDT, CDR2 YYEEEE. The CDR3 loop reads CASSEELAGRDEQFF. As DNA, the CDR3 is TGTGCCAGCAGCGAGGAACTAGCGGGGCGCGATGAGCAGTTCTTC.

The J gene is TRBJ2-1, the V gene TRBV5-4; TRBD2 aligns across 8 bases. CDR1 and CDR2 from the germline V gene are SGHNT and YYREEE (reference sequence). Trimming took 0 bases from V and 3 from J; bases not matched to a gene: 8. The CDR3 sequence is 17 residues long. Written as DNA, the CDR3 is TGTGCCAGCAGCTTGGCGACCGGGACTAGGAGCTACAATGAGCAGTTCTTC. Amino acid sequence: CASSLATGTRSYNEQFF. Complete variable domain (other parts from reference TRBV5-4 and TRBJ2-1): ETGVTQSPTHLIKTRGQQVTLRCSSQSGHNTVSWYQQALGQGPQFIFQYYREEENGRGNFPPRFSGLQFPNYSSELNVNALELDDSALYLCASSLATGTRSYNEQFFGPGTRLTVL.

The V and J genes are TRBV29-1 and TRBJ2-2; the D gene is possibly TRBD1 (6 bases). The CDR3 runs 14 residues. Trimming took off 4 bases at V and 1 base at J, with 10 bases between the two ends. The germline gives CDR1 SQVTM, CDR2 ANQGSEA. CDR3 in amino acids: CSVGSRGNTGELFF. In DNA form, the CDR3 reads TGCAGCGTTGGTAGCAGGGGGAACACCGGGGAGCTGTTTTTT.

The chain links TRBV5-4 to TRBJ1-2; no clear D. This CDR3 spans 16 amino acids. CDR1 SGHNT and CDR2 YYREEE come from the germline V gene (reference sequence). The V and J ends lost 3 bases and 6 bases respectively, with 21 bases between them. CDR3 nucleotide sequence: TGTGCCAGCAGCTCGTCTCACGGAGCAGCAGTTGATGGCTACACCTTC. Translated: CASSSSHGAAVDGYTF.

The chain combines TRBV5-1 with TRBJ1-6; 7 nucleotides align to TRBD1. CDR3 length: 17 amino acids. Losses at the gene ends were 1 base for V and 9 bases for J; bases not matched to a gene: 13. Looked up from germline, CDR1 is SGHRS and CDR2 is YFSETQ. DNA of the CDR3: TGCGCCAGCAGCTTGTGGGGCGACAGGGAAGTCTCTTCACCCCTCCACTTT. Protein product: CASSLWGDREVSSPLHF.

V is TRBV7-9 and J is TRBJ2-1; 16 bases line up with TRBD2. This CDR3 is built from 18 residues. V shed 5 bases, J shed 6 bases, and the junction held 10 bases outside the gene matches. Germline V CDR1 and CDR2: SEHNR, FQNEAQ (reference sequence). Written as DNA, the CDR3 is TGTGCCAGCAGCAGACGAACAGGGACTAGCGGGAGGGCCAATGAGCAGTTCTTC. It specifies CASSRRTGTSGRANEQFF.

The chain is built from TRBV3-1 (or the pseudogene TRBV3-2) and TRBJ2-7; D possibly corresponds to TRBD1 (6 bases). The CDR3 sequence is 16 residues long. Trimming shortened V by 2 bases and J by 3 bases, and 17 bases separated the two germline ends. The germline gives CDR1 LGHDT, CDR2 YNNKEL (reference sequence). CDR3 coding DNA: TGTGCCAGCAGCCAATCCCAGGGGCGACCGAACTACGAGCAGTACTTC. Its translation is CASSQSQGRPNYEQYF.

The chain couples TRBV7-2 to TRBJ1-2, with TRBD1 as a possible D gene (5 bases). V shed 10 bases and J shed 5 bases, with 11 bases lying between them. Germline loops: CDR1 SGHTA, CDR2 FQGNSA. This CDR3 is built from 11 residues. The CDR3 nucleotides are TGTGCCAAGCGGGGGGATTATGGCTACACCTTC. Translation: CAKRGDYGYTF.

The chain combines TRBV20-1 with TRBJ2-5; D unresolved. The V gene lost 3 bases and the J gene lost 4 bases, with 6 bases spanning the gap. Germline loops: CDR1 DFQATT, CDR2 SNEGSKA (reference sequence). The CDR3 spans 11 residues. The CDR3 bases are TGCAGTGCTAGTTTCCGAGAGACCCAGTACTTC. Translating gives CSASFRETQYF.

The gene calls are TRBV5-5 and TRBJ2-1, with unresolved D. The V and J ends lost 0 bases and 9 bases respectively, with 16 bases between them. Germline CDR1 is SGHKS and CDR2 is YYEKEE (reference sequence). There are 15 residues in the CDR3. The CDR3 region has the DNA TGTGCCAGCAGCTTGGTCTTCTTACTATTCAGTGAGCAGTTCTTC. Protein product: CASSLVFLLFSEQFF.

The rearrangement uses TRBV3-1 (or the pseudogene TRBV3-2) and TRBJ2-2, with 8 bases identical to TRBD1. Per the germline V gene, CDR1 is LGHDT and CDR2 is YNNKEL (reference sequence). CDR3 length equals 17 residues. Unmatched junction bases numbered 9, after V lost 1 base and J lost 5 bases. This chain's CDR3 is CASSQGAGGLSTGELFF. The CDR3 DNA follows: TGTGCCAGCAGCCAAGGGGCAGGGGGCTTATCAACCGGGGAGCTGTTTTTT.

V usage is TRBV7-2 and J usage is TRBJ2-2; no reliable D call. Per germline, CDR1 SGHTA and CDR2 FQGNSA. This CDR3 is 16 amino acids long. V was pared by 5 bases and J by 7 bases, with 20 bases between. CDR3 amino acids: CASSPLGPLLGGELFF. The CDR3 region has the DNA TGTGCCAGCAGCCCTCTAGGCCCCCTTTTAGGCGGGGAGCTGTTTTTT.

The rearrangement joins TRBV18 to TRBJ1-6; D unresolved. The CDR3 is 14 amino acids. The V end lost 3 bases, the J end lost 5 bases, and 8 bases lay between the germline ends. Germline V lookup: CDR1 KGHSH, CDR2 LQKENI. The DNA of the CDR3 is TGTGCCAGCTCACCTGTCGCGGATAATTCACCCCTCCACTTT. Encoded protein: CASSPVADNSPLHF.

The chain combines TRBV2 with TRBJ2-1; TRBD1 matches 7 bases. V shed 4 bases, J shed 5 bases, and the junction held 2 bases outside the gene matches. CDR3 length: 13 residues. The germline V gene has CDR1 SNHLY and CDR2 FYNNEI. CDR3 amino acids: CASSGRGNNEQFF. The CDR3 DNA follows: TGTGCCAGCAGTGGCAGGGGGAACAATGAGCAGTTCTTC.

The rearrangement joins TRBV9 to TRBJ1-6, with 8 bases fitting TRBD1. Per germline, CDR1 SGDLS and CDR2 YYNGEE. V was clipped by 2 bases and J by 9 bases; unmatched bases: 10. The CDR3 loop spans 16 amino acids. The CDR3 sequence is CASSVGTGRRGSPLHF. In DNA, the CDR3 is TGTGCCAGCAGCGTTGGGACAGGACGGAGAGGTTCACCCCTCCACTTT.

This clone was observed a handful of times. The genes are TRBV6-1 and TRBJ2-7, with 8 bases aligning to TRBD1. The CDR3 extends over 15 amino acids. Germline CDR1 reads MNHNS; CDR2 reads SASEGT. V lost 2 bases and J lost 4; bases outside the gene matches: 7. The CDR3 sequence: CASSEQGAHSYEQYF. In DNA form, the CDR3 reads TGTGCCAGCAGTGAACAGGGGGCGCATTCTTACGAGCAGTACTTC.

This clone was counted only a few times. The gene calls are TRBV6-6 and TRBJ1-4, with no clear D. Trimming removed 0 bases at V and 8 bases at J, with 13 bases between. The V gene's germline CDR1 is MNHNY and CDR2 SVGAGI (reference sequence). The CDR3 is 15 amino acids. The CDR3 spells CASSYSTGGQEKLFF. CDR3 nucleotides: TGTGCCAGCAGTTACTCGACGGGAGGCCAAGAAAAACTGTTTTTT.

This rearrangement joins TRBV18 to TRBJ1-1; D remains ambiguous. CDR1 is KGHSH and CDR2 is LQKENI in the germline V gene. The CDR3 runs 15 residues. With 2 bases removed from V and 0 bases from J, the gap between germline ends came to 10 bases. The CDR3 sequence: CASSPTSPMNTEAFF. In DNA form, the CDR3 reads TGTGCCAGCTCACCAACATCCCCGATGAACACTGAAGCTTTCTTT.